One and the same sample provided the 14 T cell receptor beta chains below, sequenced in a study of early T cells in non-severe SARS-CoV-2 infection. TCRdb used MiXCR to reprocess the 5' RACE reads, holding one entry per CDR3 protein. Counted here are over 30,000 distinct CDR3 sequences, 4.7% occurring once; the ten biggest clones make up 7.5% to 8.5%. The sequenced sample was whole blood. These receptors were taken from an adult who was a healthcare worker with PCR-confirmed SARS-CoV-2 infection or an uninfected control (not recorded which).

At least ten counts were recorded for this clonotype. The chain joins TRBV20-1 to TRBJ2-3; 8 bases are shared with TRBD2. CDR1 is DFQATT and CDR2 is SNEGSKA in the germline V gene (reference sequence). The CDR3 sequence is 14 residues long. V lost 0 bases and J lost 7; bases outside the gene matches: 6. CDR3 DNA sequence: TGCAGTGCTAGAGATACTAGCGGACCTTATACGCAGTATTTT. Protein: CSARDTSGPYTQYF.

The chain joins TRBV5-1 to TRBJ1-6; no firm D call. The CDR3 is 15 residues long. Germline CDR1 is SGHRS and CDR2 is YFSETQ. The V end was cut by 4 bases, the J end by 8 bases, with 16 bases between. CDR3 sequence reads: CASSAAQEFYSPLHF. CDR3 DNA sequence: TGCGCCAGCAGCGCGGCCCAGGAGTTCTATTCACCCCTCCACTTT.

The rearrangement joins TRBV7-2 to TRBJ2-6; the match to TRBD1 covers 8 bases. Germline CDR1 is SGHTA and CDR2 is FQGNSA. Trimming removed 5 bases from V and 1 base from J; junction bases left unmatched: 7. The CDR3 has 17 residues. CDR3 DNA: TGTGCCAGCAGCACTGGACAGGGAGGATCTGGGGCCAACGTCCTGACTTTC. Its protein product is CASSTGQGGSGANVLTF.

V usage is TRBV11-2 and J usage is TRBJ2-1; D uncertain. Germline CDR1 SGHAT, CDR2 FQNNGV. Trimming removed 5 bases from V and 9 bases from J, with 8 bases in between. CDR3 size: 11 residues. The CDR3 loop reads CASSVSSEQFF. CDR3 bases: TGTGCCAGCAGCGTCAGTAGTGAGCAGTTCTTC.

The chain joins TRBV29-1 to TRBJ2-3; TRBD1 might be the D (6 bases). The V gene's germline CDR1 is SQVTM and CDR2 ANQGSEA. This CDR3 is 14 amino acids long. Trimming removed 3 bases from V and 0 bases from J, with 10 bases in between. The CDR3 region has the DNA TGCAGCGTTGACGGACAGCGAAGCACAGATACGCAGTATTTT. Its translation is CSVDGQRSTDTQYF.

V usage is TRBV6-1 and J usage is TRBJ1-2; D call uncertain. The CDR3 is made up of 11 amino acids. Germline V lookup: CDR1 MNHNS, CDR2 SASEGT. V dropped 8 bases and J dropped 4 bases, with 8 bases sitting between them. Here the CDR3 reads CASGQAYGYTF. CDR3 coding DNA: TGTGCCAGCGGGCAGGCCTATGGCTACACCTTC.

This clonotype was detected many times. The chain links TRBV12-3 or TRBV12-4 to TRBJ2-1; 11 nucleotides line up with TRBD2. The CDR3 has 16 residues. Trimming at V came to 6 bases and at J to 7 bases, leaving 11 bases not matched to a gene. CDR3 loop: CASSHSSGGARNEQFF. The CDR3 DNA reads TGTGCCAGCAGCCATAGTAGCGGGGGGGCCCGAAATGAGCAGTTCTTC.

In its sample, this clonotype was seen many times. V usage is TRBV5-5 and J usage is TRBJ1-5; TRBD1 matches 9 bases. With V trimmed by 4 bases and J by 4 bases, 9 bases remained unmatched. Germline loops: CDR1 SGHKS, CDR2 YYEKEE (reference sequence). The CDR3 has 16 amino acids. CDR3 coding DNA: TGTGCCAGCAGCGCCGGGACAGGGATGTCAAATCAGCCCCAGCATTTT. Translating gives CASSAGTGMSNQPQHF.

This clonotype was detected ten times or more. The chain is built from TRBV23-1 and TRBJ2-1; D call uncertain. TRBV23-1 is reported as an ORF; its role is uncertain. Trimming took off 6 bases at V and 4 bases at J, with 13 bases between the two ends. CDR3 length: 14 residues. This CDR3 reads CASRVGPFYNEQFF. The CDR3 DNA is TGCGCCAGCAGAGTAGGGCCGTTTTACAATGAGCAGTTCTTC.

This sequence joins TRBV4-2 and TRBJ2-1; D unresolved. Germline lookup yields CDR1 LGHNA and CDR2 YNFKEQ. The CDR3 extends over 16 amino acids. The V end was cut by 0 bases, the J end by 0 bases, with 9 bases between. CDR3 sequence: CASSQDRASSYNEQFF. CDR3 sequence (DNA): TGTGCCAGCAGCCAAGATCGGGCTAGCTCCTACAATGAGCAGTTCTTC.

In its sample, this clonotype was seen a few times. J is TRBJ2-2 and V is TRBV2; perhaps D is TRBD1 or TRBD2 (5 bases each). The V end lost 6 bases, the J end lost 2 bases, and 13 bases lay between the germline ends. Germline V lookup: CDR1 SNHLY, CDR2 FYNNEI. The CDR3 totals 15 residues. This CDR3 is CASSGPGRNTGELFF. CDR3 bases: TGTGCCAGCAGCGGACCGGGACGCAACACCGGGGAGCTGTTTTTT.

The sample holds many counts of this clonotype. The rearrangement uses TRBV11-3 and TRBJ2-3, with D maybe TRBD2 (5 bases). Germline assignment: CDR1 SGHNT and CDR2 YENEEA. V was trimmed by 1 base and J by 0 bases, leaving 8 bases between them. This CDR3 has 15 amino acids. CDR3 sequence (DNA): TGTGCCAGCAGCTTAGGGGGAGACAGCACAGATACGCAGTATTTT. It translates to CASSLGGDSTDTQYF.

This clonotype was found many times. The chain couples TRBV29-1 to TRBJ1-1; TRBD1 aligns across 9 bases. The length of the CDR3 is 13 residues. V was clipped by 7 bases and J by 5 bases; unmatched bases: 8. Per the germline V gene, CDR1 is SQVTM and CDR2 is ANQGSEA. CDR3 amino acids: CSGGTGYGTEAFF. For the CDR3, the DNA is TGCAGCGGTGGGACAGGGTACGGAACTGAAGCTTTCTTT.

This clonotype was recorded many times. CDR3 sequence (DNA): TGTGCCATCAGTGAGACAGGGGGGAATCAGCCCCAGCATTTT. Protein sequence: CAISETGGNQPQHF. J is TRBJ1-5 and V is TRBV10-3; 8 positions agree with TRBD1. The CDR3 is 14 residues long. Germline lookup yields CDR1 ENHRY and CDR2 SYGVKD. Germline trimming cut 2 bases from V and 4 bases from J; bases unmatched to any gene: 1.